The rows below give T cell receptor beta chains drawn from one sample of a study of human T cells and chemical hapten exposure. TCRdb used MiXCR to reprocess the RACE reads, holding one entry per CDR3 protein. This table has some 200,000 distinct CDR3 sequences, about 20% appearing once. The sample consisted of whole blood, taken in connection with sensitization to the hapten diphenylcyclopropenone (DPC). Receptor source: a woman aged 45-65 years with alopecia areata. Some clones in this sample may be carry-over from other donors' samples. CDR3s include the opening cysteine and the closing phenylalanine or tryptophan. D genes are given only for firm matches. Only part of the rows carry a size: once, few, many, or a class if the clone is expanded.

j_call: TRBJ2-1
d_call: .
clone_size: .
v_call: TRBV20-1
cdr3_aa: CSARDPTLGVYNEQFF
cdr3_nt: TGCAGTGCTAGAGATCCCACTCTTGGGGTTTACAATGAGCAGTTCTTC

j_call: TRBJ2-2
d_call: .
clone_size: .
v_call: TRBV6-5
cdr3_aa: CASSQFGELFF
cdr3_nt: TGTGCCAGCAGTCAGTTCGGGGAGCTGTTTTTT

j_call: TRBJ2-4
d_call: .
clone_size: few
v_call: TRBV28
cdr3_aa: CATLWTEMSGDIQYF
cdr3_nt: TGTGCCACCCTATGGACAGAAATGTCAGGCGACATTCAGTACTTC

j_call: TRBJ1-4
d_call: .
clone_size: .
v_call: TRBV3-1
cdr3_aa: CASSQQTANEKLFF
cdr3_nt: TGTGCCAGCAGCCAGCAGACGGCGAATGAAAAACTGTTTTTT

j_call: TRBJ1-1
d_call: .
clone_size: .
v_call: TRBV29-1
cdr3_aa: CSVRGGPNTEAFF
cdr3_nt: TGCAGCGTTAGGGGGGGCCCTAACACTGAAGCTTTCTTT

j_call: TRBJ1-2
d_call: .
clone_size: .
v_call: TRBV29-1
cdr3_aa: CSVAGGYGYTF
cdr3_nt: TGCAGCGTTGCGGGAGGGTATGGCTACACCTTC

j_call: TRBJ1-2
d_call: .
clone_size: many
v_call: TRBV27
cdr3_aa: CASSLLPGFGGYTF
cdr3_nt: TGTGCCAGCAGTTTACTCCCGGGGTTCGGTGGCTACACCTTC

j_call: TRBJ2-5
d_call: .
clone_size: .
v_call: TRBV9
cdr3_aa: CASSVGAANLQETQYF
cdr3_nt: TGTGCCAGCAGCGTAGGGGCTGCTAATTTACAAGAGACCCAGTACTTC

j_call: TRBJ2-7
d_call: .
clone_size: few
v_call: TRBV5-1
cdr3_aa: CASSSGQYEQYF
cdr3_nt: TGCGCCAGCAGCTCCGGACAGTACGAGCAGTACTTC

j_call: TRBJ1-1
d_call: TRBD1
clone_size: few
v_call: TRBV20-1
cdr3_aa: CSATDRASTEAFF
cdr3_nt: TGCAGTGCCACGGACAGGGCTTCCACTGAAGCTTTCTTT

j_call: TRBJ1-5
d_call: .
clone_size: many
v_call: TRBV2
cdr3_aa: CASFHNRPGVQPQHF
cdr3_nt: TGTGCCAGCTTCCACAACAGGCCAGGGGTCCAGCCCCAGCATTTT

j_call: TRBJ1-5
d_call: TRBD1
clone_size: few
v_call: TRBV28
cdr3_aa: CASRSQGVNQPQHF
cdr3_nt: TGTGCCAGCAGATCCCAGGGGGTAAATCAGCCCCAGCATTTT

j_call: TRBJ1-1
d_call: .
clone_size: .
v_call: TRBV29-1
cdr3_aa: CSVDDRMNTEAFF
cdr3_nt: TGCAGCGTGGACGACAGAATGAACACTGAAGCTTTCTTT

j_call: TRBJ1-3
d_call: .
clone_size: few
v_call: TRBV5-1
cdr3_aa: CASSLLVGLSGNTIYF
cdr3_nt: TGCGCCAGCAGCTTGTTAGTTGGACTGTCTGGAAACACCATATATTTT

j_call: TRBJ2-1
d_call: TRBD2
clone_size: .
v_call: TRBV7-2
cdr3_aa: CASSLKAGSPNEQFF
cdr3_nt: TGTGCCAGCAGCTTAAAAGCGGGATCACCCAATGAGCAGTTCTTC

j_call: TRBJ2-1
d_call: .
clone_size: few
v_call: TRBV7-6
cdr3_aa: CASSLVHGGLSYNEQFF
cdr3_nt: TGTGCCAGCAGCTTAGTACACGGGGGGCTCTCCTACAATGAGCAGTTCTTC

j_call: TRBJ1-3
d_call: .
clone_size: .
v_call: TRBV20-1
cdr3_aa: CSARDAPSFTIYF
cdr3_nt: TGCAGTGCTAGAGATGCCCCAAGTTTCACCATATATTTT

j_call: TRBJ1-2
d_call: .
clone_size: few
v_call: TRBV27
cdr3_aa: CASSLYPWQSGNYGYTF
cdr3_nt: TGTGCCAGCAGTTTATATCCCTGGCAGAGCGGAAACTATGGCTACACCTTC

j_call: TRBJ1-5
d_call: TRBD1
clone_size: few
v_call: TRBV6-5
cdr3_aa: CASRLFRVRGHNQPQHF
cdr3_nt: TGTGCCAGCCGACTTTTCCGGGTGAGGGGGCACAATCAGCCCCAGCATTTT

j_call: TRBJ2-1
d_call: TRBD2
clone_size: .
v_call: TRBV6-1
cdr3_aa: CASGGGLAFNEQFF
cdr3_nt: TGTGCCAGCGGAGGGGGACTAGCCTTCAATGAGCAGTTCTTC

j_call: TRBJ2-7
d_call: .
clone_size: .
v_call: TRBV20-1
cdr3_aa: CSARDNGLPYEQYF
cdr3_nt: TGCAGTGCTAGAGATAACGGCCTCCCCTACGAGCAGTACTTC

j_call: TRBJ2-5
d_call: TRBD1
clone_size: many
v_call: TRBV11-1
cdr3_aa: CASSLSLRQGGETQYF
cdr3_nt: TGTGCCAGCAGCTTATCTCTACGACAGGGGGGAGAGACCCAGTACTTC

j_call: TRBJ1-2
d_call: .
clone_size: .
v_call: TRBV29-1
cdr3_aa: CSVEGGPGTNYGYTF
cdr3_nt: TGCAGCGTTGAGGGTGGCCCGGGGACTAACTATGGCTACACCTTC

j_call: TRBJ2-1
d_call: .
clone_size: few
v_call: TRBV9
cdr3_aa: CASSPQVRNEQFF
cdr3_nt: TGTGCCAGCAGCCCCCAGGTTCGTAATGAGCAGTTCTTC

j_call: TRBJ1-4
d_call: .
clone_size: few
v_call: TRBV19
cdr3_aa: CASSIGIGSNEKLFF
cdr3_nt: TGTGCCAGTAGTATCGGGATCGGGAGTAATGAAAAACTGTTTTTT

j_call: TRBJ2-4
d_call: TRBD2
clone_size: .
v_call: TRBV12-3/TRBV12-4
cdr3_aa: CASSLSGTSGTGRDF
cdr3_nt: TGTGCCAGCAGTCTATCCGGGACTAGCGGGACAGGTCGGGACTTC

j_call: TRBJ1-6
d_call: .
clone_size: .
v_call: TRBV5-1
cdr3_aa: CASSLGPGSPLHF
cdr3_nt: TGCGCCAGCAGCTTGGGGCCCGGGTCACCCCTCCACTTT

j_call: TRBJ1-5
d_call: .
clone_size: few
v_call: TRBV7-7
cdr3_aa: CASSKQGYQPQHF
cdr3_nt: TGTGCTAGCAGCAAACAGGGTTATCAGCCCCAGCATTTT

j_call: TRBJ2-5
d_call: TRBD2
clone_size: .
v_call: TRBV20-1
cdr3_aa: CSARTASGTQETQYF
cdr3_nt: TGCAGTGCCCGTACCGCTAGCGGGACACAAGAGACCCAGTACTTC

j_call: TRBJ1-5
d_call: .
clone_size: few
v_call: TRBV7-2
cdr3_aa: CASSPGPNNQPQHF
cdr3_nt: TGTGCCAGCAGCCCCGGACCCAACAATCAGCCCCAGCATTTT

j_call: TRBJ1-1
d_call: .
clone_size: .
v_call: TRBV13
cdr3_aa: CASSLEVEQNTEAFF
cdr3_nt: TGTGCCAGCAGCCTAGAGGTAGAACAGAACACTGAAGCTTTCTTT

j_call: TRBJ2-1
d_call: .
clone_size: few
v_call: TRBV2
cdr3_aa: CASSVMGNGAYNEQFF
cdr3_nt: TGTGCCAGCAGCGTTATGGGAAACGGGGCTTACAATGAGCAGTTCTTC

j_call: TRBJ2-1
d_call: .
clone_size: few
v_call: TRBV5-1
cdr3_aa: CASTRGGGEQFF
cdr3_nt: TGCGCCAGCACCCGTGGAGGCGGTGAGCAGTTCTTC

j_call: TRBJ1-2
d_call: .
clone_size: .
v_call: TRBV6-2/TRBV6-3
cdr3_aa: CASSPSFYGYTF
cdr3_nt: TGTGCCAGCAGCCCGAGTTTTTATGGCTACACCTTC

j_call: TRBJ2-3
d_call: .
clone_size: few
v_call: TRBV20-1
cdr3_aa: CSAKTQESTDTQYF
cdr3_nt: TGCAGTGCTAAGACCCAGGAGAGCACAGATACGCAGTATTTT

j_call: TRBJ1-1
d_call: TRBD1
clone_size: few
v_call: TRBV2
cdr3_aa: CASSVSDRVREFF
cdr3_nt: TGTGCCAGCAGTGTTTCAGACAGGGTGAGGGAGTTCTTT

j_call: TRBJ1-6
d_call: .
clone_size: .
v_call: TRBV5-1
cdr3_aa: CASSPRTDNSPLHF
cdr3_nt: TGCGCCAGCAGCCCCCGGACAGATAATTCACCCCTCCACTTT

j_call: TRBJ1-1
d_call: .
clone_size: .
v_call: TRBV15
cdr3_aa: CATSRVIDSNTEAFF
cdr3_nt: TGTGCCACCAGCAGAGTAATTGACAGCAACACTGAAGCTTTCTTT

j_call: TRBJ2-3
d_call: .
clone_size: .
v_call: TRBV7-6
cdr3_aa: CASSFRQDTQYF
cdr3_nt: TGTGCCAGCAGCTTTCGTCAAGATACGCAGTATTTT

j_call: TRBJ2-7
d_call: .
clone_size: few
v_call: TRBV10-3
cdr3_aa: CAISESLGSGEQYF
cdr3_nt: TGTGCCATCAGTGAGTCCCTAGGCTCGGGCGAGCAGTACTTC

j_call: TRBJ1-6
d_call: .
clone_size: .
v_call: TRBV9
cdr3_aa: CASSVSGFNSPLHF
cdr3_nt: TGTGCCAGCAGCGTATCAGGGTTTAATTCACCCCTCCACTTT

j_call: TRBJ1-1
d_call: .
clone_size: few
v_call: TRBV10-2
cdr3_aa: CASSERTAEAFF
cdr3_nt: TGCGCCAGCAGTGAAAGGACAGCAGAAGCTTTCTTT

j_call: TRBJ2-2
d_call: TRBD2
clone_size: few
v_call: TRBV7-2
cdr3_aa: CASSRTSGTFTGELFF
cdr3_nt: TGTGCCAGCAGCCGGACTAGCGGGACATTCACCGGGGAGCTGTTTTTT

j_call: TRBJ2-7
d_call: TRBD1
clone_size: few
v_call: TRBV5-1
cdr3_aa: CASSTGQVYEQYF
cdr3_nt: TGCGCCAGCAGCACTGGACAGGTATACGAGCAGTACTTC

j_call: TRBJ2-2
d_call: TRBD2
clone_size: .
v_call: TRBV7-3
cdr3_aa: CASSFLAGTPNTGELFF
cdr3_nt: TGTGCCAGCAGCTTCCTAGCGGGGACACCGAACACCGGGGAGCTGTTTTTT

j_call: TRBJ2-1
d_call: .
clone_size: few
v_call: TRBV7-8
cdr3_aa: CASSLAGRQHEQFF
cdr3_nt: TGTGCCAGCAGCTTAGCGGGGCGGCAGCATGAGCAGTTCTTC

j_call: TRBJ2-2
d_call: .
clone_size: .
v_call: TRBV11-1
cdr3_aa: CASSRGPTGELFF
cdr3_nt: TGTGCCAGCAGCCGGGGGCCCACCGGGGAGCTGTTTTTT

j_call: TRBJ1-1
d_call: TRBD1
clone_size: .
v_call: TRBV11-2
cdr3_aa: CASKTGYTEAFF
cdr3_nt: TGTGCCAGTAAGACAGGGTACACTGAAGCTTTCTTT